This T cell receptor (beta chain) emerged from a study of regulatory and conventional T cells in RAG deficiency. As to this clone: Its antigen is currently unknown.

Clones were sequenced by immunoSEQ multiplex PCR, and TCRdb holds only the in-frame ones, with some missing. This table has around 7,000 clones, about 90% appearing once. The V end was cut by 4 bases, the J end by 10 bases, with 8 bases between. Germline V gene data show CDR1 as MDHEN and CDR2 as SYDVKM. The CDR3 contains 11 residues. Blood CD4+ CD25-high CD127-low regulatory T cells supplied the genomic DNA template. The study, taken as a whole, reports: Omenn patients showed >90% Treg-Tconv overlap and shorter CDR3 lengths. RAG-deficient patients showed markedly lower Shannon entropy and higher Simpson indices than control T-cell subsets.

These data also formed part of another study, on regulatory T cells. That source notes: Amplification used 52 TRBV primers and 13 TRBJ primers. Patient repertoires had restricted TRB V-J pairs and skewed V and J usage, most in Tregs.

This receptor was taken from a human donor in good health. The chain couples TRBV28 to TRBJ1-5, with no clear D. Sample: CD127- CD25+ CD4+ Tregs sorted from blood. The CDR3 is CASSWRGPQHF. The CDR3 nucleotides are TGTGCCAGCAGTTGGCGGGGACCCCAGCATTTT.